Listed below are T cell receptor beta chains from one sample, sequenced in a study of OX40 agonist ivuxolimab in advanced cancers. The table came from immunoSEQ multiplex PCR; TCRdb's copy has only in-frame clones and leaves some out. This sample has fewer than 90,000 clones, with around 87% found just once. Here the sequenced sample was CD4+ or CD8+ T cells sorted from blood, taken in a trial of the OX40 agonist ivuxolimab. The source of these receptors is an adult with an advanced solid tumor such as melanoma, head and neck, liver or kidney cancer. Both conserved end residues are part of each CDR3. D genes are given only for firm matches. Clone size is stated in some rows and not others, as once, few, many or a class when expanded.

V gene	J gene	clone size	D gene	CDR3 DNA	CDR3 protein
TRBV7-2	TRBJ1-1	few	NA	TGTGCCAGCAGCTTAGCGTACGGACAGAACACTGAAGCTTTCTTT	CASSLAYGQNTEAFF
TRBV5-5	TRBJ1-1	NA	NA	TGTGCCAGCAGCTTACAGAATTCGAACACTGAAGCTTTCTTT	CASSLQNSNTEAFF
TRBV5-6	TRBJ2-5	once	NA	TGTGCCAGCAGCTTGTTCAGGGATGGAAAGACCCAGTACTTC	CASSLFRDGKTQYF
TRBV9	TRBJ2-2	NA	TRBD1	TGTGCCAGCAGCCAGACAGGGTCGAACACCGGGGAGCTGTTTTTT	CASSQTGSNTGELFF
TRBV5-4	TRBJ1-4	NA	NA	TGTGCCAGCAGCCTAGATTTTGCTAATGAAAAACTGTTTTTT	CASSLDFANEKLFF
TRBV5-8	TRBJ1-1	NA	NA	TGTGCCAGCAGCTTGGGCAGGGACACTGAAGCTTTCTTT	CASSLGRDTEAFF
TRBV15	TRBJ2-1	NA	TRBD2	TGTGCCACCAGCAGAGATCTTGCGGGGGCCTACAATGAGCAGTTCTTC	CATSRDLAGAYNEQFF
TRBV6-5	TRBJ2-7	once	TRBD1	TGTGCCAGCACCGTCCGGGACAGCAGTTACGAGCAGTACTTC	CASTVRDSSYEQYF
TRBV2	TRBJ1-5	NA	TRBD1	TGTGCCAGCAGTGGGCAGGGGGCGAGTCAGCCCCAGCATTTT	CASSGQGASQPQHF
TRBV6-5	TRBJ1-1	NA	TRBD1	TGTGCCAGCAGTCGTAACGGACAGGTGAACACTGAAGCTTTCTTT	CASSRNGQVNTEAFF
TRBV7-7	TRBJ2-5	NA	NA	TGTGCCAGCAGCTTAGGAGGAACCGATCAAGAGACCCAGTACTTC	CASSLGGTDQETQYF
TRBV5-6	TRBJ1-2	few	TRBD1	TGTGCCAGCGGCAGGGGGCCTGTCGACTATGGCTACACCTTC	CASGRGPVDYGYTF
TRBV30	TRBJ2-7	NA	NA	TGTGCCTGGAGTGTGGTTTTGGGAATCCCCTACGAGCAGTACTTC	CAWSVVLGIPYEQYF
TRBV10-3	TRBJ1-1	NA	TRBD1	TGTGCCGTCAATCAGGGGCGCACAGGGGAGGCTGAAGCTTTCTTT	CAVNQGRTGEAEAFF
TRBV7-3	TRBJ2-1	NA	TRBD2	TGTGCCAGCAGCTTCAGCGGGGGGGCTAGCAATGAGCAGTTCTTC	CASSFSGGASNEQFF
TRBV11-2	TRBJ2-7	NA	TRBD1	TGTGCCAGCAGCTGGGGACAGGGGGCGGCGTCCTACGAGCAGTACTTC	CASSWGQGAASYEQYF
TRBV5-8	TRBJ1-4	NA	NA	TGTGCCAGCAGCGTACAGGGCGTTTGGGAAAAACTGTTTTTT	CASSVQGVWEKLFF
TRBV19	TRBJ1-5	NA	TRBD1	TGTGCCAGTAGTATCCCCAGCCGGGACAGGGGACCTCAGCCCCAGCATTTT	CASSIPSRDRGPQPQHF
TRBV11-2	TRBJ1-1	NA	NA	TGTGCCAGCAGCCCGATGACGGGGAAGGACACTGAAGCTTTCTTT	CASSPMTGKDTEAFF
TRBV13	TRBJ1-2	once	NA	TGTGCCAGCAGCCCCCCCAACGCAGGGGTTCCTCCCCAGGGCCATGGCTACACCTTC	CASSPPNAGVPPQGHGYTF
TRBV19	TRBJ1-5	NA	TRBD1	TGTGCCAGCAGACAGGGGCATCAGCCCCAGCATTTT	CASRQGHQPQHF
TRBV28	TRBJ1-2	NA	NA	TGTGCCAGCAAAGAGGCCAACTATGGCTACACCTTC	CASKEANYGYTF
TRBV18	TRBJ1-1	NA	NA	TGTGCCAGCTCACCACCGGCCCGGAACACTGAAGCTTTCTTT	CASSPPARNTEAFF
TRBV6-5	TRBJ2-3	NA	NA	TGTGCCAGCAGTTACGGGGCAGGGCCCAGCACAGATACGCAGTATTTT	CASSYGAGPSTDTQYF
TRBV4-1	TRBJ2-1	NA	TRBD2	TGCGCCAGCAGCCAAGGGGCGGGGGGGCGATATGAGCAGTTCTTC	CASSQGAGGRYEQFF
TRBV7-2	TRBJ2-7	NA	TRBD2	TGTGCCAGCAGGGATACCGGGGGGGCCTTCTACGAGCAGTACTTC	CASRDTGGAFYEQYF
TRBV6-1	TRBJ1-1	once	NA	TGTGCCAGCAGTGATCAGGGGATGGGCACTGAAGCTTTCTTT	CASSDQGMGTEAFF
TRBV5-4	TRBJ2-5	NA	TRBD2	TGTGCCAGCAGCTTAGCGGGGGGGCGAGGTGAGACCCAGTACTTC	CASSLAGGRGETQYF
TRBV9	TRBJ2-7	NA	NA	TGTGCCAAGGGGGGCTCCTACGAGCAGTACTTC	CAKGGSYEQYF
TRBV11-1	TRBJ1-1	NA	NA	TGTGCCAGCAGCTTCGAAGGGGGAAGGACTGAAGCTTTCTTT	CASSFEGGRTEAFF
TRBV7-2	TRBJ1-2	NA	NA	TGTGCCAGCAGCTTAGGCGGTGTAGCCTATGGCTACACCTTC	CASSLGGVAYGYTF
TRBV7-6	TRBJ2-5	once	NA	TGTGCCAGCAGCTTAACAGGGTGGGAACCCCAGTACTTC	CASSLTGWEPQYF
TRBV2	TRBJ1-1	NA	NA	TGTGCCAGCAGCGCTTTGAAAGGGTTCACTGAAGCTTTCTTT	CASSALKGFTEAFF
TRBV7-9	TRBJ2-3	NA	TRBD1	TGTGCCAGCAGCTTAGGCCCCGACAGGGGGCATACAGATACGCAGTATTTT	CASSLGPDRGHTDTQYF
TRBV5-1	TRBJ1-3	NA	NA	TGCGCCAGCACCCCCGGGACGGCTGGAAACACCATATATTTT	CASTPGTAGNTIYF
TRBV6-1	TRBJ2-1	NA	TRBD2	TGTGCCAGCACCTCGCGGGGGGCCAATGAGCAGTTCTTC	CASTSRGANEQFF
TRBV6-1	TRBJ1-6	NA	NA	TGTGCCAGCAGTGAGGGTAGGGCCGATTCACCCCTCCACTTT	CASSEGRADSPLHF
TRBV9	TRBJ2-3	NA	TRBD1	TGTGCCAGCAGCGCCGGTGACAGGGAGATGACAGATACGCAGTATTTT	CASSAGDREMTDTQYF
TRBV9	TRBJ2-2	NA	TRBD2	TGTGCCAGCGGCCCAGGCCTAAGCGGGGGGTGGAACACCGGGGAGCTGTTTTTT	CASGPGLSGGWNTGELFF
TRBV7-2	TRBJ2-2	NA	TRBD1	TGTGCCAGCAGGAGACAGGGAACGAACACCGGGGAGCTGTTTTTT	CASRRQGTNTGELFF
TRBV4-1	TRBJ2-2	NA	NA	TGCGCCAGCAGCCAACCCCTAGGCTCCGGGGAGCTGTTTTTT	CASSQPLGSGELFF
TRBV18	TRBJ2-5	NA	NA	TGTGCCAGCTCACCGGGGGCAGGGGAAGAGACCCAGTACTTC	CASSPGAGEETQYF
TRBV28	TRBJ1-2	NA	NA	TGTGCCAGCATTCCGGGGACGAACTATGGCTACACCTTC	CASIPGTNYGYTF
TRBV7-9	TRBJ2-5	NA	TRBD2	TGTGCCAGCAGCTTAGCCCCGGGACTAGCGGGAGTTGAGACCCAGTACTTC	CASSLAPGLAGVETQYF
TRBV5-4	TRBJ2-2	NA	NA	TGTGCCAGCAGCTTGGACAGCTGGTCCACCGGGGAGCTGTTTTTT	CASSLDSWSTGELFF
TRBV9	TRBJ1-5	NA	NA	TGTGCCAGCAGCGTAGCTCCGGGAAATCAGCCCCAGCATTTT	CASSVAPGNQPQHF
TRBV6-4	TRBJ1-2	NA	NA	TGTGCCAGCAGTGCGGATAGTAGCGGTGGCTACACCTTC	CASSADSSGGYTF
TRBV11-2	TRBJ2-1	NA	TRBD1	TGTGCCAGCAGCCCGGACAGGGAGGATGAGCAGTTCTTC	CASSPDREDEQFF
TRBV5-1	TRBJ2-7	NA	TRBD1	TGCGCCAGCAGCTTTATGACAGGGGGCGGAGGTAAGGGCTCCTACGAGCAGTACTTC	CASSFMTGGGGKGSYEQYF
TRBV28	TRBJ2-3	NA	TRBD2	TGTGCCAGCACCTCACCCCCAGCGGGGCGAGATACGCAGTATTTT	CASTSPPAGRDTQYF